This T cell receptor (beta chain) was found in a study of T-cell reconstitution after alpha-beta-depleted transplantation in children. This clonotype was picked up many times. The antigen is not known. Unique molecular identifiers featured in how the TCRbeta library was prepared. TCRdb redid the calling of the PCR reads with MiXCR, one entry per CDR3 protein. Here the sample spans 200,000 or so distinct CDR3 sequences, approximately 6.3% being singletons. Study-wide results and caveats: The origin of high day-60 TCRbeta diversity in some patients lay in surviving recipient T cells and thymic progenitors.

Germline CDR1 and CDR2: SGHTA and FQGTGA. This CDR3 is 15 amino acids long. Losses at the gene ends were 2 bases for V and 3 bases for J; bases not matched to a gene: 2. The sample consisted of PBMCs, taken before TCRalphabeta/CD19-depleted stem cell transplant. The receptor was derived from a boy between 2 and 10 years old with acute lymphoblastic leukemia, due to receive a stem cell transplant. The chain uses TRBV7-3 and TRBJ2-2, with 8 bases that match TRBD2. The CDR3: CASSLGGGYTGELFF. CDR3 bases: TGTGCCAGCAGCTTAGGCGGGGGGTACACCGGGGAGCTGTTTTTT.